These T cell receptor beta chains were read from a single sample in a study of identical twins. Each CDR3 protein is one row after TCRdb ran MiXCR on the 5' RACE reads. The sample holds a few hundred thousand distinct CDR3 sequences, approximately 24% seen once. The sample was also reused in another study, on T cells expressing NK-cell markers.

What was sequenced was CD4+ T cells sorted from blood. The origin of the receptors is a woman aged 18-29 years in good health. CDR3s include the opening cysteine and the closing phenylalanine or tryptophan. A D gene is named only where the DNA matches it firmly. Expanded clones are given a class, and other clones once, few, many or no size at all.

D gene	clone size	V gene	J gene	CDR3 DNA	CDR3 protein
-	-	TRBV6-5	TRBJ2-7	TGTGCCAGCAGTTACTTGGGGGAAGGAGGCGAGCAGTACTTC	CASSYLGEGGEQYF
-	-	TRBV6-5	TRBJ2-2	TGTGCCAGCAGTTCACTCCCCAGAGGGGAGCTGTTTTTT	CASSSLPRGELFF
-	few	TRBV29-1	TRBJ2-7	TGCAGCGTTGTGTTGGACAGCTACGAGCAGTACTTC	CSVVLDSYEQYF
-	-	TRBV7-2	TRBJ2-1	TGTGCCATCATAAGACGGAGCTCCTACAATGAGCAGTTCTTC	CAIIRRSSYNEQFF
TRBD2	-	TRBV12-5	TRBJ2-1	TGTGCTAGTGTTCCCGGGACTAGTCCCAATGAGCAGTTCTTC	CASVPGTSPNEQFF
-	few	TRBV12-3/TRBV12-4	TRBJ1-1	TGTGCCAGCAGCCGGACCCCCACTGAAGCTTTCTTT	CASSRTPTEAFF
-	-	TRBV21-1	TRBJ1-1	TGTGCCAGCAGCCAGAACACCCCGGCAGGGGCGAACACTGAAGCTTTCTTT	CASSQNTPAGANTEAFF
-	few	TRBV6-2/TRBV6-3	TRBJ1-5	TGTGCCAGCAGCCGCCGGGGGGGCGGCAATCAGCCCCAGCATTTT	CASSRRGGGNQPQHF
-	once	TRBV6-5	TRBJ2-7	TGTGCCAGCAGTTTAGGACATCCCTCCTACGAGCAGTACTTC	CASSLGHPSYEQYF
TRBD1	few	TRBV10-1	TRBJ2-3	TGCGCCAGCAGCCCAGGGGGCTTAGATACGCAGTATTTT	CASSPGGLDTQYF
-	-	TRBV5-1	TRBJ2-1	TGCGCCAGCGTCAGGGGGGCGGGGGGAGGCGATGAGCAGTTCTTC	CASVRGAGGGDEQFF
-	few	TRBV5-1	TRBJ2-3	TGCGCCAGCAGCTCGGACCGCAAGTCGGGCACAGATACGCAGTATTTT	CASSSDRKSGTDTQYF
-	few	TRBV11-2	TRBJ2-7	TGTGCCAGCAGCTTAGAACCCGGGACCCCCCACCGACAGTACTTC	CASSLEPGTPHRQYF
-	-	TRBV6-2/TRBV6-3	TRBJ2-1	TGTGCCAGCAGCCGACTGAGTAATTTCAATGAGCAGTTCTTC	CASSRLSNFNEQFF
-	-	TRBV7-9	TRBJ2-7	TGTGCCAGCAGCTTAGTCGGGGTGTCGGCATACGAGCAGTACTTC	CASSLVGVSAYEQYF
TRBD2	many	TRBV12-3/TRBV12-4	TRBJ2-1	TGTGCCAGCAGTCCCGGTGGGGGGGGGAAGTTCTTC	CASSPGGGGKFF
-	-	TRBV12-2	TRBJ2-3	TGTGCAAGTCGCTTAAAGACTAGCGCAGATACGCAGTATTTT	CASRLKTSADTQYF
-	few	TRBV5-1	TRBJ1-1	TGCGCCAGCAGCTTTATTCTCAGAAAGCCGAACACTGAAGCTTTCTTT	CASSFILRKPNTEAFF
TRBD2	few	TRBV5-1	TRBJ2-1	TGCGCCAGCAGCTTGGGACTAGCGGGAAATCTTAAAGCCAATGAGCAGTTCTTC	CASSLGLAGNLKANEQFF
TRBD2	-	TRBV7-9	TRBJ2-3	TGTGCCAGCACAAAGCGGGAGACAGATACGCAGTATTTT	CASTKRETDTQYF
TRBD2	-	TRBV14	TRBJ2-3	TGTGCCAGCAGCCAAGATTATCTAGCGGGGAGTCTGGGCACAGATACGCAGTATTTT	CASSQDYLAGSLGTDTQYF
-	-	TRBV5-1	TRBJ1-1	TGCGCCAGCAGCTTGTCTCTAAAAACTGAAGCTTTCTTT	CASSLSLKTEAFF
-	-	TRBV20-1	TRBJ1-1	TGCAGTGCGCGTAGGCCGAACCTGAACACTGAAGCTTTCTTT	CSARRPNLNTEAFF
TRBD2	-	TRBV19	TRBJ2-1	TGTGCCAGTAGACAGCGGGGGATGGACCTCGAGCAGTTCTTC	CASRQRGMDLEQFF
TRBD1	few	TRBV20-1	TRBJ2-1	TGCAGTGCTAGTGGAGGACAGGGCGTCGATGAGCAGTTCTTC	CSASGGQGVDEQFF
TRBD2	few	TRBV12-3/TRBV12-4	TRBJ2-1	TGTGCCAGCAACCTAATAGCGGGAAGGGTTAACAATGAGCAGTTCTTC	CASNLIAGRVNNEQFF
TRBD2	-	TRBV6-1	TRBJ2-1	TGTGCCAGCAGACCGCTAGCGGGAGGGCCGGGTGAGCAGTTCTTC	CASRPLAGGPGEQFF
-	-	TRBV25-1	TRBJ1-4	TGTGCCAGCAGTGAAGGGGACGCCGCGCGTGAAAAACTGTTTTTT	CASSEGDAAREKLFF
-	many	TRBV5-1	TRBJ2-3	TGCGCCAGCGGGGGAGATACGCAGTATTTT	CASGGDTQYF
-	many	TRBV5-1	TRBJ2-5	TGCGCCAGCAGCTTGGCCGTCCGGGGAGAGACCCAGTACTTC	CASSLAVRGETQYF
-	-	TRBV5-1	TRBJ2-5	TGCGCCAGCAGCTTGTCAGGGGCCCGGCAAGAGACCCAGTACTTC	CASSLSGARQETQYF
-	-	TRBV12-3/TRBV12-4	TRBJ2-7	TGTGCCAGCAGTTGGAAGGGGCGCGAGCAGTACTTC	CASSWKGREQYF
TRBD2	few	TRBV20-1	TRBJ2-2	TGCAGTGCTAGAGATTTTTCGCGACTAGCGGACACCGGGGAGCTGTTTTTT	CSARDFSRLADTGELFF
TRBD2	few	TRBV5-1	TRBJ2-5	TGCGCCAGCAGCTTGGCCAGACTAGCGGTAACGAAAGGGGAGACCCAGTACTTC	CASSLARLAVTKGETQYF
-	few	TRBV3-1	TRBJ1-4	TGTGCCAGCAGCCAACCAGGGCAAGAGGAAAAACTGTTTTTT	CASSQPGQEEKLFF
TRBD1	few	TRBV15	TRBJ2-5	TGTGCCACCAGGGACAGGGAGGAGACCCAGTACTTC	CATRDREETQYF
-	few	TRBV2	TRBJ1-6	TGTGCCAGCAGGGGGGACACGGCTTCTTCCCTCCACTTT	CASRGDTASSLHF
-	-	TRBV12-3/TRBV12-4	TRBJ2-3	TGTGCCAGCACAAGTATCGGACGGAGTATCACAGATACGCAGTATTTT	CASTSIGRSITDTQYF
TRBD1	few	TRBV7-9	TRBJ1-4	TGTGCCAGCAGCCCCAGGGGGTCGCAACTGTTTTTT	CASSPRGSQLFF
-	few	TRBV5-1	TRBJ2-5	TGCGCCAGCACCCACGGGCCTACGGAAGAGACCCAGTACTTC	CASTHGPTEETQYF